This T cell receptor beta chain was sequenced in a study of blood T cell repertoires in COVID-19. Trimming at V came to 3 bases and at J to 6 bases, leaving 7 bases not matched to a gene. The CDR3 is 13 residues long. The V gene's germline CDR1 is GTSNPN and CDR2 SVGIG (reference sequence). In the source study's methods: Estimated nucleated cell counts came from reference gene primer amplification. The data were produced by immunoSEQ multiplex PCR, yet TCRdb's version contains in-frame clones alone and is incomplete. Clone size and V and J calls were adopted from that table, with D and trimming inferred from the DNA. The sample has about 250,000 clones, 87% seen once; the top ten hold around 3.3%.

This receptor was obtained from a man aged 18 to 30 with active or convalescent COVID-19. The chain uses TRBV30 and TRBJ1-2, with TRBD1 identical over 7 bases. Source material: peripheral blood. The CDR3 bases are TGTGCCTGGAGGGAGACAGGGCCCCATGGCTACACCTTC. It codes for CAWRETGPHGYTF.